The entry below describes one T cell receptor beta chain. The antigen is undetermined. This sample was included in a study of T cell repertoires in cytomegalovirus infection. TCRdb fed the reads into MiXCR, producing one record per CDR3 protein. The table lists hundreds of thousands of distinct CDR3 sequences, 25% to 30% of them singletons. Specimen: cultured PBMCs, collected from culture after CMV antigen stimulation. This sequence originates from a human donor in good health (CMV status not recorded). Some clones in this sample may be carry-over from other donors' samples.

In DNA form, the CDR3 reads TGTGCCAGCAGCTCGGACGGGTACTCTGGAAACACCATATATTTT. Its translation is CASSSDGYSGNTIYF. This chain joins TRBV7-3 and TRBJ1-3, with no clear D. V was clipped by 4 bases and J by 0 bases, with 10 bases between them. The germline V gene encodes CDR1 SGHTA and CDR2 FQGTGA. This CDR3 is built from 15 residues.